This T cell receptor beta chain was identified in a study of blood T cell repertoires in COVID-19. As for the study in general: The United States, Italy and Spain provided the acute and convalescent COVID-19 samples.

V lost 0 bases and J 2 bases, leaving 8 bases between the germline ends. The CDR3 has 15 residues. The V gene's germline CDR1 is LNHNV and CDR2 YYDKDF (reference sequence). Profiling relied on immunoSEQ multiplex PCR, and the TCRdb table lists in-frame clones only, not all of them. The table records under 20,000 clones, approximately 87% of them present only once. The sequence was obtained from a human donor in a cohort sampled during active COVID-19. The V and J genes are TRBV15 and TRBJ1-5, with D possibly being TRBD1 (6 bases). Sequences were obtained from peripheral blood. The DNA of the CDR3 is TGTGCCACCAGCAGAGATTCAGGGGGCAATCAGCCCCAGCATTTT. Protein: CATSRDSGGNQPQHF.